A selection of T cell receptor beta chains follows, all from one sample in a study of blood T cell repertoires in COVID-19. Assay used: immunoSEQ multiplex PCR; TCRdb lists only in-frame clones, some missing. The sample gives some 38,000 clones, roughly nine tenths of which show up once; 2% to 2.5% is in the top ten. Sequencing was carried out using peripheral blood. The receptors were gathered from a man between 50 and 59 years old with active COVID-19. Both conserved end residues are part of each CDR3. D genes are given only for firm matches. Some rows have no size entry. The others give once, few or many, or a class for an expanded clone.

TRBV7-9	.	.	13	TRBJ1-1	TGTGCCAGCAGCTTAGTCCCCGACACTGAAGCTTTCTTT	CASSLVPDTEAFF
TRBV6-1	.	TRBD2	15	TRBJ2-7	TGTGCCAGCAGTGAAGCTAGCGGGAGCTCCTACGAGCAGTACTTC	CASSEASGSSYEQYF
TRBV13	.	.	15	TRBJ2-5	TGTGCCAGCACCCAAACGGGGGTCGGTGTAGAGACCCAGTACTTC	CASTQTGVGVETQYF
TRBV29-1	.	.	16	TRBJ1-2	TGCAGCGTTGAAGATCCTAGATTTAGGGGTAACTATGGCTACACCTTC	CSVEDPRFRGNYGYTF
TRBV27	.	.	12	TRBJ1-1	TGTGCCAGCAGGTCCTTAAACACTGAAGCTTTCTTT	CASRSLNTEAFF
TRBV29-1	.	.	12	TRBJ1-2	TGCAGCGTTATCGCGAGCGGCTATGGCTACACCTTC	CSVIASGYGYTF
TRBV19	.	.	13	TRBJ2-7	TGTGCCAGTAGTATGAGTCGGGATGGCGAGCAGTACTTC	CASSMSRDGEQYF
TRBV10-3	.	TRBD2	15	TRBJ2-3	TGTGCCATCAGTGAGTCGGGACTAGCTCGTGGGTCGCAGTATTTT	CAISESGLARGSQYF
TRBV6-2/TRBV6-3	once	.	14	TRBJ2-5	TGTGCCAGCAGTAGTCGGACGCCTAGGGGGACCCAGTACTTC	CASSSRTPRGTQYF
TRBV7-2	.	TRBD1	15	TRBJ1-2	TGTGCCAGCAGCCCCTCTGCCGGACAGGCCTATGGCTACACCTTC	CASSPSAGQAYGYTF
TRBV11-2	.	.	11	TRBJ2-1	TGTGCCAGCAGCGGACAGCTCGAGCAGTTCTTC	CASSGQLEQFF
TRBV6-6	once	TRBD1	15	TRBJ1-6	TGTGCCAGCGTCAAACAGGGGGTCGGAAATTCACCCCTCCACTTT	CASVKQGVGNSPLHF
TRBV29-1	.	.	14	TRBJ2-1	TGCAGCATTCACAGGCCTAGCTCCTACAATGAGCAGTTCTTC	CSIHRPSSYNEQFF
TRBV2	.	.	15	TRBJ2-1	TGTGCCGGATCAATTGGGGGGGCCGGCGCCAATGAGCAGTTCTTC	CAGSIGGAGANEQFF
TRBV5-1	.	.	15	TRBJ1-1	TGCGCCAGCAGCCATACAGGGAGTGTTGGCACTGAAGCTTTCTTT	CASSHTGSVGTEAFF
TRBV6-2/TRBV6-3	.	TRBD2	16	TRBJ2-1	TGTGCCAGCAGTCGTCCGGGTCGGGGGGGAGGCAATGAGCAGTTCTTC	CASSRPGRGGGNEQFF
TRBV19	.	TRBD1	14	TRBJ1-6	TGTGCCAGTAGTCTACAGGGGAGGTGGTCACCCCTCCACTTT	CASSLQGRWSPLHF
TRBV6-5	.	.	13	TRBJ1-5	TGTGCCAGCGGCGGGACGGACAATCAGCCCCAGCATTTT	CASGGTDNQPQHF
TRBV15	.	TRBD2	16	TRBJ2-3	TGTGCCACCAGCTCGGGACTAGCGGGGCTTTCAGATACGCAGTATTTT	CATSSGLAGLSDTQYF
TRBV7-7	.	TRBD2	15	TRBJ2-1	TGTGCTAGCAGCTTCCTAGCGGGGCCCGACAATGAGCAGTTCTTC	CASSFLAGPDNEQFF
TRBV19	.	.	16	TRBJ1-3	TGTGCCAGTAGTAGTACCCCGGGAAGCCCTGGAAACACCATATATTTT	CASSSTPGSPGNTIYF
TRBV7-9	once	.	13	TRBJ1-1	TGTGCCAGCAGCTTATCGGGACAAAGGGAAGCTTTCTTT	CASSLSGQREAFF
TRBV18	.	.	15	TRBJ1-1	TGTGCCAGCTCACCACAGGGAGGAGGGTACACTGAAGCTTTCTTT	CASSPQGGGYTEAFF
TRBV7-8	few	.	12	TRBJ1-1	TGTGCCAGCAGCTTAGCTCGCCAGGGCGCTTTCTTT	CASSLARQGAFF
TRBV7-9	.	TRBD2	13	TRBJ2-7	TGTGCCAGCAGCTTAGTTGGGAGGGGCGAGCAGTACTTC	CASSLVGRGEQYF
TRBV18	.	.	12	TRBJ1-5	TGTGCCAGCTCACCAGCGAATCAGCCCCAGCATTTT	CASSPANQPQHF
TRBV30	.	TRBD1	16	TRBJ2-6	TGTGCCTGGAAAGGGGGCGCCCCAAGTGGGGCCAACGTCCTGACTTTC	CAWKGGAPSGANVLTF